Sequencing of this T cell receptor (beta chain) was carried out in a study of Graves' ophthalmopathy and Graves' hyperthyroidism. Findings of the study overall: The 13-signature model separated ophthalmopathy from stable hyperthyroidism at almost 90% sensitivity and roughly 83% specificity. Both an approximately 70% sensitivity and a roughly 72% specificity characterized the model's predictions of ophthalmopathy progression.

Details on this clonotype: Its antigen is currently unknown.

For repertoire sequencing, the TCR beta CDR3 regions were amplified from RNA transcripts. An initial RT-PCR round employing HTBI primers preceded a second-round multiplex PCR. TCRdb re-called the multiplex PCR reads through MiXCR, storing one row per CDR3 protein. This sample has about 700,000 distinct CDR3 sequences; 35% to 45% occur once, and the top ten carry 3% to 3.5%. With 3 bases removed from V and 4 bases from J, the gap between germline ends came to 21 bases. Per the germline V gene, CDR1 is SEHNR and CDR2 is FQNEAQ (reference sequence). The length of the CDR3 is 17 residues. This TCR was sampled from an adult man with Graves' ophthalmopathy. The chain combines TRBV7-9 with TRBJ1-2; D gene ambiguous. The sequenced material came from peripheral blood. The DNA for the CDR3 is TGTGCCAGCAGCTTGGCCGGTCGGATCGCCGGGATCTATGGCTACACCTTC. Translated: CASSLAGRIAGIYGYTF.